This T cell receptor (beta chain) originates from a study of Ad26.COV2.S vaccination and SARS-CoV-2 variants. General study findings and limits: Placebo and vaccine recipients had non-spike TCR breadth that was similar. Individuals receiving vaccine had higher spike-specific TCR breadth than placebo recipients did.

Data came from immunoSEQ multiplex PCR; TCRdb stores just in-frame clones and leaves some out. The data contain around 100,000 clones, roughly 85% of them singletons. On this clone: Its antigen is undetermined.

The CDR3 contains 16 residues. V lost 6 bases, J lost 4 bases, and 12 bases stayed unmatched. The germline V gene encodes CDR1 SGHAT and CDR2 FQNNGV. The sequence was obtained from a human donor who had recovered from COVID-19. This chain uses TRBV11-2 with TRBJ2-1; 7 nucleotides line up with TRBD2. Source: peripheral blood, taken after recovery from COVID-19. Here the CDR3 reads CASRSVKGGSYNEQFF. The CDR3 DNA is TGTGCCAGCAGATCGGTAAAGGGCGGGAGTTACAATGAGCAGTTCTTC.